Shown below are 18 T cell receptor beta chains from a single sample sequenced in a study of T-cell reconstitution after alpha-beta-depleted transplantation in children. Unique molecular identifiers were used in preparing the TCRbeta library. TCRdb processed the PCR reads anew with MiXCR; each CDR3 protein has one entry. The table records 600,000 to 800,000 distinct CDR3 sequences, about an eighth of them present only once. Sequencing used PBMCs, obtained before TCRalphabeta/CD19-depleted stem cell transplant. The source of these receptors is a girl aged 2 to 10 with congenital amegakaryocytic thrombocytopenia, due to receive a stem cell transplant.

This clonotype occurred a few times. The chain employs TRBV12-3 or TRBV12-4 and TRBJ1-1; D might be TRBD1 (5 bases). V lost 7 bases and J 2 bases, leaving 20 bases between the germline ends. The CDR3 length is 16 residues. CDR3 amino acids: CASTELSGQINTEAFF. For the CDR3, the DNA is TGTGCCAGCACCGAACTTTCAGGGCAGATAAACACTGAAGCTTTCTTT.

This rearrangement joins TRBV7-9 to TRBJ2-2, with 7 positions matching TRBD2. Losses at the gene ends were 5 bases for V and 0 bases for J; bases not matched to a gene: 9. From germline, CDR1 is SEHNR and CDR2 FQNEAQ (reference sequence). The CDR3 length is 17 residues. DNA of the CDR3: TGTGCCAGCAGCCCTATTGGGCTAGCGGCGAACACCGGGGAGCTGTTTTTT. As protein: CASSPIGLAANTGELFF. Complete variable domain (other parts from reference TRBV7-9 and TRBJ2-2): DTGVSQNPRHKITKRGQNVTFRCDPISEHNRLYWYRQTLGQGPEFLTYFQNEAQLEKSRLLSDRFSAERPKGSFSTLEIQRTEQGDSAMYLCASSPIGLAANTGELFFGEGSRLTVL.

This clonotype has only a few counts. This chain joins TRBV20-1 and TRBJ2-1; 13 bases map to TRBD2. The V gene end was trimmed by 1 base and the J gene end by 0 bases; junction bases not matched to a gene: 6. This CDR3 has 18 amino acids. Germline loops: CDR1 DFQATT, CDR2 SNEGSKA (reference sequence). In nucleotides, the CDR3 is TGCAGTGCTAGAGGCCCACTAGCGGGGGGGAGCTCCTACAATGAGCAGTTCTTC. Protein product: CSARGPLAGGSSYNEQFF.

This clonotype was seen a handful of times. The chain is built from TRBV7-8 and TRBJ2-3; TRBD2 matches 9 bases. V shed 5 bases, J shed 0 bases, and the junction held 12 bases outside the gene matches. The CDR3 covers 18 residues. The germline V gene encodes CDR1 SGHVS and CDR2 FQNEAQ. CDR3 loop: CASSPKTSGTFSTDTQYF. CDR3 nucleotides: TGTGCCAGCAGCCCAAAGACTAGCGGTACTTTTAGCACAGATACGCAGTATTTT.

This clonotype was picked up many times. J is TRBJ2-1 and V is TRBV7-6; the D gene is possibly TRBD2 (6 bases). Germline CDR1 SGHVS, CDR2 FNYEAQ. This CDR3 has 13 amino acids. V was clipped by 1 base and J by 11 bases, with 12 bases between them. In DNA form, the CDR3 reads TGTGCCAGCAGCTTAGAGGGACTGGCAAAGCAGTTCTTC. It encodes CASSLEGLAKQFF.

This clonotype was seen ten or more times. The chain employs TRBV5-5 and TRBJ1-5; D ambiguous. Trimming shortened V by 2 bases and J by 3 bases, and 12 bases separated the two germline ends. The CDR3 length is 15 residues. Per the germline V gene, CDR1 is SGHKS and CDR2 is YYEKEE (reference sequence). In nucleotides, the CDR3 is TGTGCCAGCAGCTTCGGTACGGCTACCAATCAGCCCCAGCATTTT. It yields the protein CASSFGTATNQPQHF.

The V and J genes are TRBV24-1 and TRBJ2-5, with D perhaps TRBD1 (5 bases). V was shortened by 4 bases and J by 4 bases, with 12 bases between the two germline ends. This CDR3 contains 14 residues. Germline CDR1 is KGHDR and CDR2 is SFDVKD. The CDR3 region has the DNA TGTGCCACCAGTGAAAACGGACACCTAGAGACCCAGTACTTC. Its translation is CATSENGHLETQYF.

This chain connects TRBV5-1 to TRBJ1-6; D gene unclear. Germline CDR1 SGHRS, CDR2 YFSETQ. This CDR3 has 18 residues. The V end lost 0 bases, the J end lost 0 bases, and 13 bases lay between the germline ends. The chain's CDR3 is CASSLDSRFSSYNSPLHF. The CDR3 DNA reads TGCGCCAGCAGCTTGGATTCTCGGTTCAGCTCCTATAATTCACCCCTCCACTTT. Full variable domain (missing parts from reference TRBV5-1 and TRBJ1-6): KAGVTQTPRYLIKTRGQQVTLSCSPISGHRSVSWYQQTPGQGLQFLFEYFSETQRNKGNFPGRFSGRQFSNSRSEMNVSTLELGDSALYLCASSLDSRFSSYNSPLHFGNGTRLTVT.

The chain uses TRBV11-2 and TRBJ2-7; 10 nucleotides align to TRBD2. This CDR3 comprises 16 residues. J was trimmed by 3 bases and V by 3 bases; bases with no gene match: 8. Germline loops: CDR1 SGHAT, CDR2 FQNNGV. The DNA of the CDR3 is TGTGCCAGCAGCTTCTCGCCGGGACTAGCGCTCTACGAGCAGTACTTC. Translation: CASSFSPGLALYEQYF.

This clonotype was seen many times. DNA for the CDR3: TGCAGTGCTCCCGGGACAGCTGGAAACACCATATATTTT. It yields the protein CSAPGTAGNTIYF. This chain joins TRBV20-1 and TRBJ1-3, with 7 bases matching TRBD1. Germline V gene sequence: CDR1 DFQATT, CDR2 SNEGSKA (reference sequence). This CDR3 has 13 residues. Trimming at V came to 5 bases and at J to 2 bases, leaving 3 bases not matched to a gene.

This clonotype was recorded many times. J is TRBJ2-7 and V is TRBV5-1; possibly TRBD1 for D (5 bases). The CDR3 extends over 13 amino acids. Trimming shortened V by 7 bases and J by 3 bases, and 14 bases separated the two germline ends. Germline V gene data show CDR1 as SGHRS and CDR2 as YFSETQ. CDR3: CASATVSNYEQYF. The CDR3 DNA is TGCGCCAGCGCGACAGTGTCCAACTACGAGCAGTACTTC.

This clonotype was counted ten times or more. The CDR3 DNA is TGCAGTGCTGTCGATGGAAACACCATATATTTT. This gives the protein CSAVDGNTIYF. This chain links TRBV20-1 with TRBJ1-3; D gene ambiguous. V was clipped by 5 bases and J by 3 bases, with 5 bases between them. CDR3 length: 11 amino acids. Looked up from germline, CDR1 is DFQATT and CDR2 is SNEGSKA (reference sequence).

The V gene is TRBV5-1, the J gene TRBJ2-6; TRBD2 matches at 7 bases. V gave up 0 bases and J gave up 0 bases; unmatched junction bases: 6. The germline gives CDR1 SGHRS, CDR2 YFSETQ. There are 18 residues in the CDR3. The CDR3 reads CASSLARGTISGANVLTF. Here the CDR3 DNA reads TGCGCCAGCAGCTTGGCGCGGGGGACCATCTCTGGGGCCAACGTCCTGACTTTC.

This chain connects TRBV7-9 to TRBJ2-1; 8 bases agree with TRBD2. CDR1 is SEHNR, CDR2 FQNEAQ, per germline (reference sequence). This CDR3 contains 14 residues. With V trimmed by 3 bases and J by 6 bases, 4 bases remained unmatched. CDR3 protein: CASSFLGRANEQFF. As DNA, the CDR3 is TGTGCCAGCAGCTTCCTCGGGAGGGCCAATGAGCAGTTCTTC. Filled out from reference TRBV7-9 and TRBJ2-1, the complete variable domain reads DTGVSQNPRHKITKRGQNVTFRCDPISEHNRLYWYRQTLGQGPEFLTYFQNEAQLEKSRLLSDRFSAERPKGSFSTLEIQRTEQGDSAMYLCASSFLGRANEQFFGPGTRLTVL.

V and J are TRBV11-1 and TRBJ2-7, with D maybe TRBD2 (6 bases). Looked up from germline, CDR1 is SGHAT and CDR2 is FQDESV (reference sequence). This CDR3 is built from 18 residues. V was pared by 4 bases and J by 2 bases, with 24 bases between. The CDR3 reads CASSSFKSSRDWAYEQYF. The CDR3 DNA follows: TGTGCCAGCAGCTCCTTTAAGTCAAGCCGGGACTGGGCCTACGAGCAGTACTTC.

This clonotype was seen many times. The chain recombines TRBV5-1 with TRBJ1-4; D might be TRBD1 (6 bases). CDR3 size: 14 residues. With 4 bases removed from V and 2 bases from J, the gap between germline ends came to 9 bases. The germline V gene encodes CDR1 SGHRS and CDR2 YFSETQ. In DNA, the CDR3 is TGCGCCAGCAGCCCCGGACAGACTAATGAAAAACTGTTTTTT. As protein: CASSPGQTNEKLFF.

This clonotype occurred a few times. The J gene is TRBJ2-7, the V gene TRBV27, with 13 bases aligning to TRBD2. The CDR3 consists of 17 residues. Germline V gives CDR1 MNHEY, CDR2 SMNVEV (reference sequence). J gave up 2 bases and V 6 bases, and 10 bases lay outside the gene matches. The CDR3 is CASSGLAGARGTYEQYF. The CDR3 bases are TGTGCCAGCAGCGGACTAGCGGGAGCCCGAGGGACCTACGAGCAGTACTTC.

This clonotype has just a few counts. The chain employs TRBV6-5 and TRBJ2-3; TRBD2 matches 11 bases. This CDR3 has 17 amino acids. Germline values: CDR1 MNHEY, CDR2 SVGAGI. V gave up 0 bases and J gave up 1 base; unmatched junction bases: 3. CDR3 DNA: TGTGCCAGCAGTTACTCCCTTAGCGGGAGGGGCACAGATACGCAGTATTTT. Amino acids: CASSYSLSGRGTDTQYF.